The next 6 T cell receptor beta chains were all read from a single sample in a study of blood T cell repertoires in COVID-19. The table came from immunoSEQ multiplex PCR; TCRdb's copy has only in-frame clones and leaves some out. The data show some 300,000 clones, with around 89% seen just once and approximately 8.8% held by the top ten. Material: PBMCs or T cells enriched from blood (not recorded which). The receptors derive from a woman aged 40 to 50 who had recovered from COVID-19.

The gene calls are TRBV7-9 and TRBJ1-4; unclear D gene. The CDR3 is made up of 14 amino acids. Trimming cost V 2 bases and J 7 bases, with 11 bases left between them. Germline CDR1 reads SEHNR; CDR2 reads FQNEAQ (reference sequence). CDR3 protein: CASSLPLIGEKLFF. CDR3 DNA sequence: TGTGCCAGCAGCTTACCTCTTATCGGTGAAAAACTGTTTTTT.

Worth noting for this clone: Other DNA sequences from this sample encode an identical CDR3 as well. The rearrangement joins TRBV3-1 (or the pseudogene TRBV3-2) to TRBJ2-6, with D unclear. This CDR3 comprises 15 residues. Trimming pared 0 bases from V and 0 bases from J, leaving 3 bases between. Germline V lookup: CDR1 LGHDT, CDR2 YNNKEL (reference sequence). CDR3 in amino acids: CASSQDSSGANVLTF. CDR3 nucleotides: TGTGCCAGCAGCCAAGACAGCTCTGGGGCCAACGTCCTGACTTTC.

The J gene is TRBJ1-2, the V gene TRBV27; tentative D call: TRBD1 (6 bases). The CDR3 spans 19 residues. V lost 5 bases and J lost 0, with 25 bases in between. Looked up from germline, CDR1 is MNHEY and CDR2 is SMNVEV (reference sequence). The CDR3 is CASSPTPGTQRVANYGYTF. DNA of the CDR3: TGTGCCAGCAGTCCAACTCCCGGGACACAAAGGGTCGCTAACTATGGCTACACCTTC.

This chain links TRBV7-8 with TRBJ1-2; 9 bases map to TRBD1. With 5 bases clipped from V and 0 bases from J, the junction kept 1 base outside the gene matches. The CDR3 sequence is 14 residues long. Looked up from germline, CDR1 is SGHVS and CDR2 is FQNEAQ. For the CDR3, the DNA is TGTGCCAGCAGCGGGACAGGGTCTAACTATGGCTACACCTTC. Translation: CASSGTGSNYGYTF.

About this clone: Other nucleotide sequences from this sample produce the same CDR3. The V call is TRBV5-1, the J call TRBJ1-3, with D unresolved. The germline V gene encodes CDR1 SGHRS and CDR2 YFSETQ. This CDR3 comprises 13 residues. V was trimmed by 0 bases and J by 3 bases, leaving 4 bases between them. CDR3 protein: CASSLGLGNTIYF. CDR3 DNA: TGCGCCAGCAGCTTGGGACTTGGAAACACCATATATTTT.

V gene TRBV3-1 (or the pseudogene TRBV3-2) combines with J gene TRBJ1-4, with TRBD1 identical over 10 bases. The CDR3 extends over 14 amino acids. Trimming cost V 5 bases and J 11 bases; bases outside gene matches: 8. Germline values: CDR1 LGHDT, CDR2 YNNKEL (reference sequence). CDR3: CASSFGTGARKLFF. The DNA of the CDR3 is TGTGCCAGCAGCTTCGGGACAGGGGCTAGGAAACTGTTTTTT.